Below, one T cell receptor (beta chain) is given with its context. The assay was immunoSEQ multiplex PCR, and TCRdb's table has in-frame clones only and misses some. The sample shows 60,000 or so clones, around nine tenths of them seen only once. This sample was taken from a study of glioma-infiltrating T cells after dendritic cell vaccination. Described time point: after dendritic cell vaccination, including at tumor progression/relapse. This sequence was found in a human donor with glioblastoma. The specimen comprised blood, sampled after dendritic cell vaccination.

The CDR3 nucleotides read TGTGCCATCAGAACCACTAGGGACGAGCAGTACTTC. Translated: CAIRTTRDEQYF. The gene calls are TRBV10-3 and TRBJ2-7; perhaps TRBD2 as D (5 bases). V lost 6 bases and J 5 bases, leaving 11 bases between the germline ends. This CDR3 contains 12 residues. From germline, CDR1 is ENHRY and CDR2 SYGVKD.